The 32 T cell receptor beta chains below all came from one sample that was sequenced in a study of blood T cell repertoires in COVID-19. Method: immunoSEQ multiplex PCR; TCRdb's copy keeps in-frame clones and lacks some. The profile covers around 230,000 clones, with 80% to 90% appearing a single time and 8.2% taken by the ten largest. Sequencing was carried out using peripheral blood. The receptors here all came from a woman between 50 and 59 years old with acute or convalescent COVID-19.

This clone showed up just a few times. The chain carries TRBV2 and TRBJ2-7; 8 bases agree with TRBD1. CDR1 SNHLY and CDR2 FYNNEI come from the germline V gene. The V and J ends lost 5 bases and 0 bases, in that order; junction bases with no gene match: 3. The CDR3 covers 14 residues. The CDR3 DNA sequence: TGTGCCAGCAGTACGGACAGGGACTCCTACGAGCAGTACTTC. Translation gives CASSTDRDSYEQYF.

The DNA for the CDR3 is TGTGCCAGCAGTTTCCACAGTTCCAACACCGGGGAGCTGTTTTTT. It yields the protein CASSFHSSNTGELFF. The rearrangement links TRBV27 to TRBJ2-2; D unclear. Germline CDR1 is MNHEY and CDR2 is SMNVEV (reference sequence). The CDR3 is made up of 15 amino acids. The ends were cut back, 3 bases at V and 2 bases at J, with 10 bases in the middle.

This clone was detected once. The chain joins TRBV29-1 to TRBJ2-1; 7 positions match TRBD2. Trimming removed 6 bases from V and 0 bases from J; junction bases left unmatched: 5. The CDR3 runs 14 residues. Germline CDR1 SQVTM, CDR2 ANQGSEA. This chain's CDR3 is CSVGTTSSYNEQFF. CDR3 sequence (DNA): TGCAGCGTGGGGACTACCAGCTCCTACAATGAGCAGTTCTTC.

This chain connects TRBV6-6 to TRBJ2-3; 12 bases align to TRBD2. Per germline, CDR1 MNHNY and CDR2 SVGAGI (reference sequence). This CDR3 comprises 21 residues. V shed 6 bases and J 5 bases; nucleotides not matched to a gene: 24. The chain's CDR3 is CASSLWGTGTSGRQRGDTQYF. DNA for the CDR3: TGTGCCAGCAGCCTTTGGGGTACCGGGACTAGCGGGCGCCAACGGGGAGATACGCAGTATTTT.

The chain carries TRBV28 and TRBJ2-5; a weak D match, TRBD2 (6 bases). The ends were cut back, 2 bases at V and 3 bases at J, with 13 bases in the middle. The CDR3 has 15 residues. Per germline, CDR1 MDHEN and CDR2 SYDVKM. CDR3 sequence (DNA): TGTGCCAGCAGTTTAACGGCTAGCGCTAAAGAGACCCAGTACTTC. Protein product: CASSLTASAKETQYF.

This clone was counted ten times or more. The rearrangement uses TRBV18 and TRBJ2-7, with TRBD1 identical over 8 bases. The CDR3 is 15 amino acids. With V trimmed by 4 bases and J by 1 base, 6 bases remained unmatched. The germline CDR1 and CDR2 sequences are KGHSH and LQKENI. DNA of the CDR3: TGTGCCAGCTCACAGACAGGGGCCAAGTCCTACGAGCAGTACTTC. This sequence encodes CASSQTGAKSYEQYF.

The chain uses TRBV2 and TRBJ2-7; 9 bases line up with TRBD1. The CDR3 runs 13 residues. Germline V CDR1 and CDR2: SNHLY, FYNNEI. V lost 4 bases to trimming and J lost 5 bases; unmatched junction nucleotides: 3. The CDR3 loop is CASSVTGGNEQYF. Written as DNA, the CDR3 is TGTGCCAGCAGTGTTACAGGGGGCAACGAGCAGTACTTC.

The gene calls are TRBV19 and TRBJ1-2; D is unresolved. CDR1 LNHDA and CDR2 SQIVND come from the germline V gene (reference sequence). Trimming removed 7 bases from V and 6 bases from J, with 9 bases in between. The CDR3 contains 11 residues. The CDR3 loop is CASKAGHGYTF. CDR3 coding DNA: TGTGCCAGTAAGGCGGGTCATGGCTACACCTTC.

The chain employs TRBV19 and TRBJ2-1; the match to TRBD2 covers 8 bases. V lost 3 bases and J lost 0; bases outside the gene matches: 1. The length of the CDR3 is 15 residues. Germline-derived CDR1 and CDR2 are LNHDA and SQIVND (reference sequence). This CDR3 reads CASSISGNSYNEQFF. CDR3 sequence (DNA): TGTGCCAGTAGTATTAGCGGGAACTCCTACAATGAGCAGTTCTTC.

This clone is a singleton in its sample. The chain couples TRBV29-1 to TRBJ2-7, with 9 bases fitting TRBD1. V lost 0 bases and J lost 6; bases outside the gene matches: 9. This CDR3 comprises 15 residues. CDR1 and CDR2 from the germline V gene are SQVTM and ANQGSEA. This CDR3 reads CSVEEVSPTGGEQYF. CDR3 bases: TGCAGCGTTGAAGAGGTATCGCCGACAGGGGGCGAGCAGTACTTC.

CDR3 sequence reads: CASSLTVNTEAFF. As DNA, the CDR3 is TGTGCCAGCAGCTTGACAGTGAACACTGAAGCTTTCTTT. This chain uses TRBV5-6 with TRBJ1-1; D unclear. Per the germline V gene, CDR1 is SGHDT and CDR2 is YYEEEE. Between the trimmed V and J ends, which lost 1 base and 0 bases, there was a span of 4 bases. CDR3 length equals 13 residues.

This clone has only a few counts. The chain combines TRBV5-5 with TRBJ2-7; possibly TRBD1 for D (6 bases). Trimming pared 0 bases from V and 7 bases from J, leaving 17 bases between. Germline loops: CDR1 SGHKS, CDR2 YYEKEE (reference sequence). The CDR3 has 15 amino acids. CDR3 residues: CASSLVAGERREQYF. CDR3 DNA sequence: TGTGCCAGCAGCTTGGTAGCAGGGGAACGAAGGGAGCAGTACTTC.

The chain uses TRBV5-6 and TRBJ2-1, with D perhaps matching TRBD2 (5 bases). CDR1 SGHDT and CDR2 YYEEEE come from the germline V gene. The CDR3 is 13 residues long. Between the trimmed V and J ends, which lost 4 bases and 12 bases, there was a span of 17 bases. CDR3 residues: CASSRDLAKGQFF. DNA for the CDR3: TGTGCCAGCAGCCGAGATCTAGCCAAGGGGCAGTTCTTC.

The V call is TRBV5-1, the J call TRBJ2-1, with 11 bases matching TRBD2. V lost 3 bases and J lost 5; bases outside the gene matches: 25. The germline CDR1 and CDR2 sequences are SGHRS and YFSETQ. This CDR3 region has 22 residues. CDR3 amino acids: CASSSPSRDGLAGQSGNNEQFF. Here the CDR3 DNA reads TGCGCCAGCAGCTCGCCCTCCCGAGATGGACTAGCGGGCCAGTCGGGTAACAATGAGCAGTTCTTC. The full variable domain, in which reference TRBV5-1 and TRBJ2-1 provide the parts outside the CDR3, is KAGVTQTPRYLIKTRGQQVTLSCSPISGHRSVSWYQQTPGQGLQFLFEYFSETQRNKGNFPGRFSGRQFSNSRSEMNVSTLELGDSALYLCASSSPSRDGLAGQSGNNEQFFGPGTRLTVL.

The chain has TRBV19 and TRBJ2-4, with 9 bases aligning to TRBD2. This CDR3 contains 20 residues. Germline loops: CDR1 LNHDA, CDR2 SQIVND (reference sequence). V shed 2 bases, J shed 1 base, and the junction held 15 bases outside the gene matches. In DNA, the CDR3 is TGTGCCAGTAGTATACAGGGTGGGGTAGCGGGAGAGGGGGCCAAAAACATTCAGTACTTC. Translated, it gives CASSIQGGVAGEGAKNIQYF.

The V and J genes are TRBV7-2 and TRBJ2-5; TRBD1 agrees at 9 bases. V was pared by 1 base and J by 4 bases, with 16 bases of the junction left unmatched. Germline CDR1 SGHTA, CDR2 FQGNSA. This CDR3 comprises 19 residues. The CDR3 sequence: CASSLGYRGRGRIGETQYF. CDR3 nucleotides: TGTGCCAGCAGCTTAGGGTACAGGGGGCGCGGTAGAATTGGAGAGACCCAGTACTTC.

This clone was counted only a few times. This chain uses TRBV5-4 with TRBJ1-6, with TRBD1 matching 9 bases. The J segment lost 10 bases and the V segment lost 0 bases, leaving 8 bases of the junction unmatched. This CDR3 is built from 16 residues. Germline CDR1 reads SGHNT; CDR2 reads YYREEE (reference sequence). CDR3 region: CASSLGAGQGFSPLHF. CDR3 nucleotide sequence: TGTGCCAGCAGCTTGGGTGCGGGACAGGGCTTCTCACCCCTCCACTTT.

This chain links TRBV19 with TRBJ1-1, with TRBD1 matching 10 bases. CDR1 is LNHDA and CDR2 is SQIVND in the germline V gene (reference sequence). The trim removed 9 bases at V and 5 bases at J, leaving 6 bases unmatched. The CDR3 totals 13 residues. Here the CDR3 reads CASRQGAGTEAFF. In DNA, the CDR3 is TGTGCCAGCAGACAGGGGGCAGGAACTGAAGCTTTCTTT.

The CDR3 sequence: CASRPGLAERYEQYF. CDR3 bases: TGTGCCAGCAGGCCGGGACTAGCGGAGCGCTACGAGCAGTACTTC. The V call is TRBV2, the J call TRBJ2-7; TRBD2 agrees at 11 bases. The CDR3 length is 15 residues. CDR1 is SNHLY, CDR2 FYNNEI, per germline. V lost 6 bases to trimming and J lost 3 bases; unmatched junction nucleotides: 7.

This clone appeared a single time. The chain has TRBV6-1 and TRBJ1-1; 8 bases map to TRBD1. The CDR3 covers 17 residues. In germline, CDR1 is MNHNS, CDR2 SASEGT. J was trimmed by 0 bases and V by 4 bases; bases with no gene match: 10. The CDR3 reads CASSARGTGAMNTEAFF. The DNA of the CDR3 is TGTGCCAGCAGTGCGCGGGGGACAGGAGCCATGAACACTGAAGCTTTCTTT.

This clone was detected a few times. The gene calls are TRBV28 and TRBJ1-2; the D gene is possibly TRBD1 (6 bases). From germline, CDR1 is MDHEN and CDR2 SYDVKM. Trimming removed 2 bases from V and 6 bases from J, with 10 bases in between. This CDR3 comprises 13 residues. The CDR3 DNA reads TGTGCCAGCAGTTTAGTACGACAGGATGGCTACACCTTC. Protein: CASSLVRQDGYTF.

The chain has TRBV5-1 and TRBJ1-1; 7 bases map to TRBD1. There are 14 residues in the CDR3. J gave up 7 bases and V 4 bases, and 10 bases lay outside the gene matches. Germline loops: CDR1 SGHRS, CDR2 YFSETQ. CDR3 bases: TGCGCCAGCAGCCCGTGGACAGGATATTATGAAGCTTTCTTT. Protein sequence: CASSPWTGYYEAFF.

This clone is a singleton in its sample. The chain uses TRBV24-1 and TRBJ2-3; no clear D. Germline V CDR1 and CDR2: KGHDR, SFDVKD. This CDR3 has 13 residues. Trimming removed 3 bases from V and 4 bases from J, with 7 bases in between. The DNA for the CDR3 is TGTGCCACCAGTGATCCGTCCTCAGATACGCAGTATTTT. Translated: CATSDPSSDTQYF.

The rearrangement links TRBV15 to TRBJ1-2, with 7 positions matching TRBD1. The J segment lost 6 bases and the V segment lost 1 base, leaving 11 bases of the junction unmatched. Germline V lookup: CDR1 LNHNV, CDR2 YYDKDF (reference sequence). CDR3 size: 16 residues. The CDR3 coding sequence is TGTGCCACCAGCAGAGGATGGGACAGCCGAGAGCATGGCTACACCTTC. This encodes CATSRGWDSREHGYTF.

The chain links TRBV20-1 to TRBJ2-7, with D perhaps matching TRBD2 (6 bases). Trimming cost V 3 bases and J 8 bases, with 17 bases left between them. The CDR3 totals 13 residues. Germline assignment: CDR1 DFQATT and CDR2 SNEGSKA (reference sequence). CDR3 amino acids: CSASPFGTGKQYF. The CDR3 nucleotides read TGCAGTGCTAGTCCATTCGGGACTGGGAAGCAGTACTTC.

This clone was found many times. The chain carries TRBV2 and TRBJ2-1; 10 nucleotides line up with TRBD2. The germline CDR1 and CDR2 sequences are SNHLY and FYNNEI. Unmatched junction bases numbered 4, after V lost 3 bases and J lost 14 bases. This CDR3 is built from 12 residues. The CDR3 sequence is CASSESGRGEFF. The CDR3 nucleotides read TGTGCCAGCAGTGAGAGCGGGAGGGGAGAGTTCTTC.

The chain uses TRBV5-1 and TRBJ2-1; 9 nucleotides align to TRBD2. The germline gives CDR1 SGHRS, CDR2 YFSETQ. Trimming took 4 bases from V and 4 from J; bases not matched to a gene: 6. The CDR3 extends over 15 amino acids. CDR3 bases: TGCGCCAGCAGCGCCATAGCGGGGGCGTACAATGAGCAGTTCTTC. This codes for CASSAIAGAYNEQFF.

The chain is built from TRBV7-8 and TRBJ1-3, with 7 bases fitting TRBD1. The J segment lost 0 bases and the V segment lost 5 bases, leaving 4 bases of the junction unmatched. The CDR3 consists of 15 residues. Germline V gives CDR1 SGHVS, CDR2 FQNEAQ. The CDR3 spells CASSRGQTSGNTIYF. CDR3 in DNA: TGTGCCAGCAGCCGGGGACAGACCTCTGGAAACACCATATATTTT.

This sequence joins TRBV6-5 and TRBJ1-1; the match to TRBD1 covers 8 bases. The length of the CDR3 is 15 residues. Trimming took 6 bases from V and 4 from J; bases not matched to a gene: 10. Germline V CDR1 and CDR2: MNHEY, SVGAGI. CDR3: CASRDRVGIGTEAFF. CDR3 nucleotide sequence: TGTGCCAGCAGGGACAGGGTCGGGATTGGCACTGAAGCTTTCTTT.

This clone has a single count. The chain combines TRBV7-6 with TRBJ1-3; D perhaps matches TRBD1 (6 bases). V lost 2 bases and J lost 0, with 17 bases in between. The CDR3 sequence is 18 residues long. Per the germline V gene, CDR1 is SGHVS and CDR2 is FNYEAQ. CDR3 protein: CASSLIGGGPYSGNTIYF. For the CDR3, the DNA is TGTGCCAGCAGCTTAATAGGGGGGGGCCCATACTCTGGAAACACCATATATTTT. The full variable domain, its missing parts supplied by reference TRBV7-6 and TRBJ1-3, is GAGVSQSPRYKVTKRGQDVALRCDPISGHVSLYWYRQALGQGPEFLTYFNYEAQQDKSGLPNDRFSAERPEGSISTLTIQRTEQRDSAMYRCASSLIGGGPYSGNTIYFGEGSWLTVV.

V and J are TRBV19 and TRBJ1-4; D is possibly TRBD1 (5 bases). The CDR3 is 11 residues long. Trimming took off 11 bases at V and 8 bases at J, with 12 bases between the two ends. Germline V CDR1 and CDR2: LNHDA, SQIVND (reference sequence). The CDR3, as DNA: TGTGCCCAGGGAGGGGAGGAAAAACTGTTTTTT. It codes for CAQGGEEKLFF. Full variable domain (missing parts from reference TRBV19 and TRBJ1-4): DGGITQSPKYLFRKEGQNVTLSCEQNLNHDAMYWYRQDPGQGLRLIYYSQIVNDFQKGDIAEGYSVSREKKESFPLTVTSAQKNPTAFYLCAQGGEEKLFFGSGTQLSVL.

CDR3 nucleotide sequence: TGTGCCAGCAGTTTACTCGGTTACGCGGGACAGGGAGTCAATGAGCAGTTCTTC. It yields the protein CASSLLGYAGQGVNEQFF. The V call is TRBV28, the J call TRBJ2-1, with TRBD1 matching over 9 bases. The J segment lost 6 bases and the V segment lost 2 bases, leaving 14 bases of the junction unmatched. Germline CDR1 is MDHEN and CDR2 is SYDVKM. The CDR3 length is 18 residues.